The TCR beta chain described here comes from a study of blood T cell repertoires in COVID-19. Overall study context: The analysed material was cDNA or gDNA that came from T cells, B-cell-depleted T cells, or PBMCs.

Here immunoSEQ multiplex PCR was the method, and the copy in TCRdb shows in-frame clones only, minus some. The table lists about 80,000 clones, about four fifths of them singletons, with approximately 15% in the top ten. Sequenced sample: peripheral blood. This TCR was recovered from a human donor in a cohort sampled during active COVID-19.

The CDR3 sequence is CASSYSIGSSRALDTQYF. CDR3 coding DNA: TGTGCCAGCAGTTACTCTATCGGGTCGTCGCGGGCTCTTGACACGCAGTATTTT. V and J are TRBV6-2 or TRBV6-3 and TRBJ2-3; tentative D call: TRBD2 (5 bases). Germline assignment: CDR1 MNHEY and CDR2 SVGEGT. This CDR3 comprises 18 residues. V lost 0 bases, J lost 9 bases, and 25 bases lay in between.